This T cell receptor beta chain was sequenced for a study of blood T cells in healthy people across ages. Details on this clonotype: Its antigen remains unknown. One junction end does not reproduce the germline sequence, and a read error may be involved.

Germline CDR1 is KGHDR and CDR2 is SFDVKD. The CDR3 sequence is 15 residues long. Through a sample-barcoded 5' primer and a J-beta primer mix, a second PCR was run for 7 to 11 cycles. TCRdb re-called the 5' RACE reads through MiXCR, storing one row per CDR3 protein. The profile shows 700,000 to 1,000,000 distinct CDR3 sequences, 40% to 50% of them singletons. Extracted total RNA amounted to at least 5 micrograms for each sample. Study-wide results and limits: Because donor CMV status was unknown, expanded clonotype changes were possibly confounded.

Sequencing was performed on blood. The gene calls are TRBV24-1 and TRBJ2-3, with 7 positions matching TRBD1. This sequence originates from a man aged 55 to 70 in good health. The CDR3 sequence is CAISDPGTDTDTQYF. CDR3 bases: TGTGCCATCAGTGATCCGGGGACAGATACAGATACGCAGTATTTT.